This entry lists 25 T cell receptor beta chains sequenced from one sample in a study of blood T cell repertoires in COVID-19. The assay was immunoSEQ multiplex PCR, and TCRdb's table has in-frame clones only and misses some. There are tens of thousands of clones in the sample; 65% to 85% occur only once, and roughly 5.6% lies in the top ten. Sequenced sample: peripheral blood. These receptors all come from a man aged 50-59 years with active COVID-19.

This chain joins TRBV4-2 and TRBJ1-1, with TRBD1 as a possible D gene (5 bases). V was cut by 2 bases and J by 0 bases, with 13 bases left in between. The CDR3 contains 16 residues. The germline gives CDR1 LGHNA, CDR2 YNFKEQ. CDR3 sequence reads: CASSQRQRFMNTEAFF. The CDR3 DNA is TGTGCCAGCAGCCAAAGACAGAGATTCATGAACACTGAAGCTTTCTTT.

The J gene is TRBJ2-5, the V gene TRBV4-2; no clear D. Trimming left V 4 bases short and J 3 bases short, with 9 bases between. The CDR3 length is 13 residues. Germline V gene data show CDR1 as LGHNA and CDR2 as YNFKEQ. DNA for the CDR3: TGTGCCAGCAGCCGCGACTTCAAAGAGACCCAGTACTTC. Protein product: CASSRDFKETQYF.

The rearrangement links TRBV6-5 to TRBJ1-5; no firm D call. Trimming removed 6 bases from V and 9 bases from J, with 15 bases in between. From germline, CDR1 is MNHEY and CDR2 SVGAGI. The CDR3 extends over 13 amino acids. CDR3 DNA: TGTGCCAGCAGGACCCGTGAGGGTGGGCCCCAGCATTTT. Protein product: CASRTREGGPQHF.

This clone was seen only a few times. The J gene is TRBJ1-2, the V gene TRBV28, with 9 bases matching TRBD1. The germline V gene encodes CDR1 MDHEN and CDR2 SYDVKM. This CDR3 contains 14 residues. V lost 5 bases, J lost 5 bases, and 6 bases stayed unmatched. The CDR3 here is CASSQGGTGYGYTF. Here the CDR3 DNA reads TGTGCCAGCAGTCAAGGGGGGACAGGGTATGGCTACACCTTC.

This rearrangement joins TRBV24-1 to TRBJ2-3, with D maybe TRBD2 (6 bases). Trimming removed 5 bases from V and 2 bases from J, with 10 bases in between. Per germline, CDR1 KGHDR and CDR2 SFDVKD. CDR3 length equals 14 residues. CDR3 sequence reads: CATSVGGYTDTQYF. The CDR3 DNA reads TGTGCCACCAGTGTTGGGGGGTACACAGATACGCAGTATTTT.

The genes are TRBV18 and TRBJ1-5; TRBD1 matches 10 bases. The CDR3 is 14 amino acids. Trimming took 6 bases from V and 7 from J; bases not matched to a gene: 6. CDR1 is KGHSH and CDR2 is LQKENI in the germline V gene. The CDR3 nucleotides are TGTGCCAGCTCTCGGACAGGGGGGGAACAGCCCCAGCATTTT. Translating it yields CASSRTGGEQPQHF.

The CDR3 loop is CASRRGFSNQPQHF. The CDR3 DNA is TGTGCCAGCAGGAGGGGGTTCAGCAATCAGCCCCAGCATTTT. The chain couples TRBV28 to TRBJ1-5, with D perhaps TRBD1 (6 bases). V gave up 6 bases and J gave up 1 base, with 10 bases separating them. Germline CDR1 is MDHEN and CDR2 is SYDVKM. There are 14 residues in the CDR3.

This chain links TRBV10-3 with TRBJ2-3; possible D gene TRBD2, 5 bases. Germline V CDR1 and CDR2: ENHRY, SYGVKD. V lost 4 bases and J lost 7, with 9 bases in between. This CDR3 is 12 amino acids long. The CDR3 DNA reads TGTGCCATCAGTGCGGGGTCCAATACGCAGTATTTT. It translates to CAISAGSNTQYF.

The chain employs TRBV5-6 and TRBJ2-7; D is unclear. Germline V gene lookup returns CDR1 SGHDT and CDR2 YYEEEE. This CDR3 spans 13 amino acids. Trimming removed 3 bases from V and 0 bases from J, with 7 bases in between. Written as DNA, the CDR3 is TGTGCCAGCAGCTCAAGTAGCTCCTACGAGCAGTACTTC. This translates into CASSSSSSYEQYF.

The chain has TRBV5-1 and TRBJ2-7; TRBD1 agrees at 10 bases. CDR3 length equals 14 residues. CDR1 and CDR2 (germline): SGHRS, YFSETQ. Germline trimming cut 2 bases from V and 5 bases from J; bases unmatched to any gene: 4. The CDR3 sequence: CASSFSGTGDEQYF. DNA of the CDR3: TGCGCCAGCAGCTTCTCCGGGACAGGGGACGAGCAGTACTTC.

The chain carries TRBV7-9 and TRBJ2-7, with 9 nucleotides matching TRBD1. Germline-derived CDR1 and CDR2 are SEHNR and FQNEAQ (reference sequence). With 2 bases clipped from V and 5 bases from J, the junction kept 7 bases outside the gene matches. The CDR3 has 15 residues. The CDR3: CASSLWDREGNEQYF. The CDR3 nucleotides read TGTGCCAGCAGCTTATGGGACAGGGAAGGAAACGAGCAGTACTTC.

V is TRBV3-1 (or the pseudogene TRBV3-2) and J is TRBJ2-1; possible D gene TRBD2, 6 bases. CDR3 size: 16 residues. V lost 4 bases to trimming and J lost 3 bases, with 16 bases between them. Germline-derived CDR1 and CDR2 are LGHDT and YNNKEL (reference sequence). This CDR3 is CASSRLRRDFYNEQFF. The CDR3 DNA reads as TGTGCCAGCAGCCGTTTGCGCCGGGACTTCTACAATGAGCAGTTCTTC.

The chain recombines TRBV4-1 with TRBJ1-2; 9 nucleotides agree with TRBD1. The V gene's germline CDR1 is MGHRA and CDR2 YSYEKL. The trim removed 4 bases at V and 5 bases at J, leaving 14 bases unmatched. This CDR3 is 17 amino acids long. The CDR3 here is CASSPGQGNLLWYGYTF. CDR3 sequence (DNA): TGCGCCAGCAGCCCTGGACAGGGGAATCTTTTGTGGTATGGCTACACCTTC.

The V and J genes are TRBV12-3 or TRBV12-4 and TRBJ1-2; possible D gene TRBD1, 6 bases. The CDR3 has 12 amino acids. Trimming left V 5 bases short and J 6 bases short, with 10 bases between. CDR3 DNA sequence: TGTGCCAGCAGTCCCGGACAGCATGGCTACACCTTC. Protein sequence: CASSPGQHGYTF.

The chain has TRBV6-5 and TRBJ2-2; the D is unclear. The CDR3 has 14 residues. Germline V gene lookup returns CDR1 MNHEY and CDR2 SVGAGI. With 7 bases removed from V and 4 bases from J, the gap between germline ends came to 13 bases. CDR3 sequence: CASTTERGTGELFF. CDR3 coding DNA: TGTGCCAGCACCACTGAACGTGGCACCGGGGAGCTGTTTTTT.

CDR3 nucleotides: TGTGCCAGCAGCTTAGAACCCCTACAAGAGACCCAGTACTTC. Its translation is CASSLEPLQETQYF. The chain uses TRBV7-6 and TRBJ2-5; D is unclear. The CDR3 sequence is 14 residues long. V lost 1 base, J lost 2 bases, and 8 bases lay in between. CDR1 SGHVS and CDR2 FNYEAQ come from the germline V gene.

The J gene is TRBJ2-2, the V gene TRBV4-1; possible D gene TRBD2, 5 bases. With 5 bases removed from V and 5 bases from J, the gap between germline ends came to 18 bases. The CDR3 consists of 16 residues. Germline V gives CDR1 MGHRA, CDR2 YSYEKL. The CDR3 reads CASSSRPRTGTGELFF. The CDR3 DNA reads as TGCGCCAGCAGCTCCAGACCCCGGACGGGGACCGGGGAGCTGTTTTTT.

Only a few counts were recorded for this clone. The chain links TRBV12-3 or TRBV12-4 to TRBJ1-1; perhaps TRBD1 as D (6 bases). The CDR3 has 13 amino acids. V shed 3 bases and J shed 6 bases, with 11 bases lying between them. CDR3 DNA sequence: TGTGCCAGCAGTTTCTCAGGGGCTCCTGAAGCTTTCTTT. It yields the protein CASSFSGAPEAFF.

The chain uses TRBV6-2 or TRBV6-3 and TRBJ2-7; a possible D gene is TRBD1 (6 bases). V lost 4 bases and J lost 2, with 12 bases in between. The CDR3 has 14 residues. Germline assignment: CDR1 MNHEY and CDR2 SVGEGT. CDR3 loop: CASSSLTGTYEQYF. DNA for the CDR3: TGTGCCAGCAGTTCACTTACAGGGACCTACGAGCAGTACTTC.

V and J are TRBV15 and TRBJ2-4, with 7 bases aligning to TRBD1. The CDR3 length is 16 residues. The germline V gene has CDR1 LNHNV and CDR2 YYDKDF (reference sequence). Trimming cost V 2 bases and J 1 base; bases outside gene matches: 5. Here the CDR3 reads CATSRRQGSAKNIQYF. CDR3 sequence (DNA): TGTGCCACCAGCAGACGACAGGGTTCGGCCAAAAACATTCAGTACTTC.

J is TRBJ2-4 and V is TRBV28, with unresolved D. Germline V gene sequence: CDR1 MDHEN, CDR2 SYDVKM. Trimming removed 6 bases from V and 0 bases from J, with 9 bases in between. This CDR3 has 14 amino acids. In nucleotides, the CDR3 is TGTGCCAGCAGGGAGAGCTTAGCCAAAAACATTCAGTACTTC. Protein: CASRESLAKNIQYF.

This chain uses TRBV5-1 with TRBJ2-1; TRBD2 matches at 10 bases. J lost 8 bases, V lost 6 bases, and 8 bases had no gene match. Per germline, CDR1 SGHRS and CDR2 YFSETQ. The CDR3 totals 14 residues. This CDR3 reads CASMLSGRVDEQFF. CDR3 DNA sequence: TGCGCCAGCATGTTGAGCGGGAGGGTGGATGAGCAGTTCTTC.

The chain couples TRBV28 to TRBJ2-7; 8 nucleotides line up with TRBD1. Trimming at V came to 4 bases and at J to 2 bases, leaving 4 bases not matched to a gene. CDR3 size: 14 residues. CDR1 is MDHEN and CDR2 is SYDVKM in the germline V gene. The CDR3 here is CASSSSDRAYEQYF. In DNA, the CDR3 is TGTGCCAGCAGTTCCTCGGACAGGGCCTACGAGCAGTACTTC.

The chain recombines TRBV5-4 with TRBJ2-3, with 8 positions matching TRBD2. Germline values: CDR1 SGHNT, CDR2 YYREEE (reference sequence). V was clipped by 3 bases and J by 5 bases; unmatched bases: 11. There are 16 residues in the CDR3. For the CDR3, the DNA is TGTGCCAGCAGCTCTTACATAGCGGGACGGGGAGATACGCAGTATTTT. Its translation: CASSSYIAGRGDTQYF.

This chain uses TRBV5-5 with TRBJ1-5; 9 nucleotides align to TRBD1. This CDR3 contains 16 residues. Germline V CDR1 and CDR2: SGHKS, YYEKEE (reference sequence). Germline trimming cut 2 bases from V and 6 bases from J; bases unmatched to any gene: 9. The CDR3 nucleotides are TGTGCCAGCAGCTTTGGCGGGACAGGGAATGGTCAGCCCCAGCATTTT. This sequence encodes CASSFGGTGNGQPQHF.